The 26 T cell receptor beta chains given below trace back to one sample, sequenced in a study of T-cell reconstitution after alpha-beta-depleted transplantation in children. As it was prepared, the TCRbeta library received unique molecular identifiers. TCRdb re-called the PCR reads through MiXCR, storing one row per CDR3 protein. The top ten clones hold roughly 29% of a sample with around 440,000 distinct CDR3 sequences, roughly 15% of them seen once. The sample in question was PBMCs, mostly from graft donor cells, obtained 360 days after TCRalphabeta/CD19-depleted stem cell transplant. The receptors were gathered from a boy younger than two who had a stem cell transplant for Wiskott-Aldrich syndrome, so the T cells may come from the graft donor.

This clonotype was observed a handful of times. The CDR3 coding sequence is TGCAGTGCTAGAGATTCGCCGGGACGCGCCTACGAGCAGTACTTC. Translating gives CSARDSPGRAYEQYF. This rearrangement joins TRBV20-1 to TRBJ2-7; D tentatively fits TRBD1 or TRBD2 (5 bases each). The CDR3 extends over 15 amino acids. Trimming took off 0 bases at V and 2 bases at J, with 14 bases between the two ends. Per the germline V gene, CDR1 is DFQATT and CDR2 is SNEGSKA (reference sequence).

This clonotype was detected only a few times. The chain uses TRBV5-1 and TRBJ2-5; D is ambiguous. Germline V CDR1 and CDR2: SGHRS, YFSETQ. Trimming cost V 0 bases and J 1 base, with 7 bases left between them. The CDR3 contains 14 residues. DNA for the CDR3: TGCGCCAGCAGCTTGGGCAGGCCCCAAGAGACCCAGTACTTC. The encoded protein is CASSLGRPQETQYF.

This clonotype came up many times. DNA of the CDR3: TGCGCCAGCAGCCCTGGGACAGGGCCCACCGGGGAGCTGTTTTTT. This sequence encodes CASSPGTGPTGELFF. The V call is TRBV5-1, the J call TRBJ2-2, with TRBD1 identical over 9 bases. CDR3 length: 15 residues. Trimming removed 4 bases from V and 4 bases from J; junction bases left unmatched: 5. Germline lookup yields CDR1 SGHRS and CDR2 YFSETQ.

This clonotype has a handful of counts. This chain joins TRBV11-2 and TRBJ2-1; D is tentatively TRBD1 or TRBD2 (5 bases each). In germline, CDR1 is SGHAT, CDR2 FQNNGV. The CDR3 consists of 20 residues. Trimming shortened V by 4 bases and J by 0 bases, and 25 bases separated the two germline ends. The CDR3 coding sequence is TGTGCCAGCAGCTCGCCATTGAATCAGGGCAAGGGAGCCTCCTACAATGAGCAGTTCTTC. Protein product: CASSSPLNQGKGASYNEQFF.

V gene TRBV5-1 combines with J gene TRBJ2-3, with 8 bases fitting TRBD2. CDR1 is SGHRS and CDR2 is YFSETQ in the germline V gene. The CDR3 loop spans 14 amino acids. The V segment lost 5 bases and the J segment 9 bases; nucleotides outside the gene matches: 11. The CDR3 sequence is CASSAGTSIPTQYF. CDR3 nucleotides: TGCGCCAGCAGTGCCGGGACTAGTATTCCGACGCAGTATTTT.

This clonotype was seen more than once but under ten times. V usage is TRBV12-3 or TRBV12-4 and J usage is TRBJ2-7; 10 bases line up with TRBD1. J lost 7 bases, V lost 1 base, and 4 bases had no gene match. The CDR3 contains 14 residues. For the CDR3, the DNA is TGTGCCAGCAGTTTAGGACAGGGGGCGCGAGAGCAGTACTTC. Translated, it gives CASSLGQGAREQYF.

J is TRBJ2-7 and V is TRBV11-2; possible D gene TRBD1, 5 bases. The CDR3 is 14 residues long. Trimming shortened V by 3 bases and J by 2 bases, and 11 bases separated the two germline ends. Per the germline V gene, CDR1 is SGHAT and CDR2 is FQNNGV. CDR3 bases: TGTGCCAGCAGCTTCTCAGGGTTCACCTACGAGCAGTACTTC. This gives the protein CASSFSGFTYEQYF.

This clonotype was seen more than once but under ten times. The chain combines TRBV5-8 with TRBJ2-3, with D possibly matching TRBD1 (6 bases). The length of the CDR3 is 14 residues. The V end lost 4 bases, the J end lost 3 bases, and 12 bases lay between the germline ends. Per the germline V gene, CDR1 is SGHTS and CDR2 is YDEGEE. CDR3 sequence: CASSPAQGTDTQYF. CDR3 nucleotide sequence: TGTGCCAGCAGCCCGGCCCAGGGGACAGATACGCAGTATTTT.

This clonotype was detected ten times or more. V and J are TRBV7-9 and TRBJ1-6; TRBD1 aligns across 9 bases. The CDR3 runs to 13 residues. Germline CDR1 and CDR2: SEHNR and FQNEAQ (reference sequence). V trimming: 8 bases; J trimming: 7 bases; junction bases outside the gene matches: 3. CDR3 nucleotide sequence: TGTGCCAGCTCGGGACAGGGAAATTCACCCCTCCACTTT. It codes for CASSGQGNSPLHF.

The rearrangement uses TRBV15 and TRBJ2-4, with D maybe TRBD2 (5 bases). This CDR3 is built from 15 residues. Germline V lookup: CDR1 LNHNV, CDR2 YYDKDF (reference sequence). Trimming shortened V by 0 bases and J by 5 bases, and 11 bases separated the two germline ends. The DNA for the CDR3 is TGTGCCACCAGCAGAGATCGAAGAGGGCAAAACATTCAGTACTTC. Amino acids: CATSRDRRGQNIQYF.

Concerning this clonotype itself: An end of the junction does not agree with germline; a read error may underlie this. The J gene is TRBJ1-1, the V gene TRBV20-1; D remains unclear. The germline CDR1 and CDR2 sequences are DFQATT and SNEGSKA (reference sequence). The CDR3 totals 14 residues. The CDR3 DNA is TGCAGTGTTAGAGGAGGTTGGTGGAACACTGAAGCTTTCTTT. It encodes CSVRGGWWNTEAFF.

The gene calls are TRBV12-3 or TRBV12-4 and TRBJ2-5, with 8 positions matching TRBD1. There are 13 residues in the CDR3. Losses at the gene ends were 5 bases for V and 5 bases for J; bases not matched to a gene: 4. The CDR3 nucleotides are TGTGCCAGCAGTCACGGACAGGGTGAGACCCAGTACTTC. Translating gives CASSHGQGETQYF.

This chain joins TRBV7-2 and TRBJ1-6; D is perhaps TRBD1 (6 bases). Germline lookup yields CDR1 SGHTA and CDR2 FQGNSA. The CDR3 totals 16 residues. Deletions cut 5 bases from V and 7 bases from J, with 18 bases between. Here the CDR3 reads CASSLWGGLKNSPLHF. The CDR3 DNA is TGTGCCAGCAGCCTTTGGGGGGGGCTGAAGAATTCACCCCTCCACTTT.

The rearrangement joins TRBV19 to TRBJ2-6; TRBD1 aligns across 8 bases. After removal of 5 bases from V and 0 bases from J, the junction contained 9 bases not matched to a gene. In germline, CDR1 is LNHDA, CDR2 SQIVND (reference sequence). CDR3 length: 18 residues. CDR3 nucleotide sequence: TGTGCCAGTAGTCCCGGGACAGGCCTCCTCTCTGGGGCCAACGTCCTGACTTTC. Translating it yields CASSPGTGLLSGANVLTF.

This sequence joins TRBV15 and TRBJ2-7; no clear D gene. The CDR3 runs 14 residues. From germline, CDR1 is LNHNV and CDR2 YYDKDF (reference sequence). Trimming removed 3 bases at V and 2 bases at J, with 11 bases between. The CDR3 bases are TGTGCCACCAGCAGTAGCTCCTACGCCTACGAGCAGTACTTC. This encodes CATSSSSYAYEQYF.

The table lists this clonotype with many counts. The chain uses TRBV25-1 and TRBJ2-7; weak D call: TRBD1 (6 bases). Germline V CDR1 and CDR2: MGHDK, SYGVNS. Trimming left V 9 bases short and J 6 bases short, with 12 bases between. The CDR3 is made up of 11 amino acids. CDR3 sequence reads: CARPDRCEQYF. DNA of the CDR3: TGTGCCAGACCCGACAGGTGCGAGCAGTACTTC.

The V gene is TRBV11-2, the J gene TRBJ2-2; no reliable D call. The CDR3 consists of 15 residues. Trimming pared 2 bases from V and 1 base from J, leaving 8 bases between. Germline V gives CDR1 SGHAT, CDR2 FQNNGV. Here the CDR3 reads CASSLRHRNTGELFF. CDR3 sequence (DNA): TGTGCCAGCAGCTTAAGGCACAGGAACACCGGGGAGCTGTTTTTT.

This clonotype was observed many times. This sequence joins TRBV7-9 and TRBJ2-7, with 8 bases identical to TRBD1. CDR1 and CDR2 (germline): SEHNR, FQNEAQ (reference sequence). There are 14 residues in the CDR3. V lost 3 bases to trimming and J lost 0 bases; unmatched junction nucleotides: 1. The CDR3 is CASSFGQGSYEQYF. The CDR3 DNA is TGTGCCAGCAGCTTTGGACAGGGCTCCTACGAGCAGTACTTC. Full variable domain (outside the CDR3, taken from reference TRBV7-9 and TRBJ2-7): DTGVSQNPRHKITKRGQNVTFRCDPISEHNRLYWYRQTLGQGPEFLTYFQNEAQLEKSRLLSDRFSAERPKGSFSTLEIQRTEQGDSAMYLCASSFGQGSYEQYFGPGTRLTVT.

V usage is TRBV7-2 and J usage is TRBJ2-4; TRBD2 matches at 10 bases. Trimming at V came to 4 bases and at J to 0 bases, leaving 6 bases not matched to a gene. The CDR3 is made up of 17 amino acids. Germline V lookup: CDR1 SGHTA, CDR2 FQGNSA. This CDR3 reads CASSWLAGGLAKNIQYF. The DNA of the CDR3 is TGTGCCAGCAGCTGGTTAGCGGGAGGATTAGCCAAAAACATTCAGTACTTC.

This clonotype has more than one count but fewer than ten. The chain recombines TRBV11-2 with TRBJ2-1; TRBD2 matches 11 bases. Germline V gives CDR1 SGHAT, CDR2 FQNNGV. The CDR3 has 19 residues. Germline trimming cut 1 base from V and 0 bases from J; bases unmatched to any gene: 8. CDR3 in amino acids: CASSLGVLAGGSSYNEQFF. The CDR3 coding sequence is TGTGCCAGCAGCTTAGGAGTCTTAGCGGGAGGGAGCTCCTACAATGAGCAGTTCTTC.

This chain connects TRBV7-8 to TRBJ2-7; tentative D call: TRBD2 (8 bases). Germline values: CDR1 SGHVS, CDR2 FQNEAQ. V lost 5 bases and J lost 2, with 16 bases in between. There are 15 residues in the CDR3. The CDR3: CASSPGRGRTYEQYF. CDR3 coding DNA: TGTGCCAGCAGCCCCGGGAGGGGGCGTACCTACGAGCAGTACTTC.

This clonotype came up many times. This chain uses TRBV6-2 or TRBV6-3 with TRBJ2-5, with TRBD2 identical over 8 bases. Germline CDR1 is MNHEY and CDR2 is SVGEGT. V shed 6 bases and J 3 bases; nucleotides not matched to a gene: 3. The CDR3 runs to 13 residues. CDR3 amino acids: CASRGAGEETQYF. The CDR3 coding sequence is TGTGCCAGCAGGGGAGCGGGGGAAGAGACCCAGTACTTC.

A single count supports this clonotype. The chain uses TRBV6-2 or TRBV6-3 and TRBJ2-7; D may be TRBD2 (6 bases). Germline CDR1 is MNHEY and CDR2 is SVGEGT. Trimming removed 4 bases at V and 4 bases at J, with 17 bases between. The CDR3 is 15 residues long. The DNA of the CDR3 is TGTGCCAGCAGTTGGACGGAGGGGTGGATTTACGAGCAGTACTTC. This gives the protein CASSWTEGWIYEQYF.

This clonotype appeared a few times. This sequence joins TRBV20-1 and TRBJ2-1; D could derive from TRBD1 or TRBD2 (6 bases each). Between the trimmed V and J ends, which lost 0 bases and 3 bases, there was a span of 15 bases. CDR3 size: 16 residues. Germline V gene lookup returns CDR1 DFQATT and CDR2 SNEGSKA (reference sequence). The CDR3, as DNA: TGCAGTGCTAGAGAGGTTCGGGGGCCCGTCTACAATGAGCAGTTCTTC. Amino acid sequence: CSAREVRGPVYNEQFF.

The table lists this clonotype with a few counts. This sequence joins TRBV5-4 and TRBJ2-7; a weak D match, TRBD2 (5 bases). This CDR3 is 15 amino acids long. Trimming cost V 8 bases and J 1 base, with 19 bases left between them. CDR1 is SGHNT and CDR2 is YYREEE in the germline V gene (reference sequence). This chain's CDR3 is CASSSKTTSSYEQYF. CDR3 bases: TGTGCCAGTTCTTCAAAGACTACTTCGTCCTACGAGCAGTACTTC.

A few counts support this clonotype. The chain uses TRBV29-1 and TRBJ2-1, with 8 nucleotides matching TRBD2. This CDR3 is built from 12 residues. The V and J ends lost 5 bases and 7 bases, in that order; junction bases with no gene match: 4. CDR1 is SQVTM and CDR2 is ANQGSEA in the germline V gene. CDR3 coding DNA: TGCAGCGTTCGGGGGGGTGGGAATGAGCAGTTCTTC. As protein: CSVRGGGNEQFF.